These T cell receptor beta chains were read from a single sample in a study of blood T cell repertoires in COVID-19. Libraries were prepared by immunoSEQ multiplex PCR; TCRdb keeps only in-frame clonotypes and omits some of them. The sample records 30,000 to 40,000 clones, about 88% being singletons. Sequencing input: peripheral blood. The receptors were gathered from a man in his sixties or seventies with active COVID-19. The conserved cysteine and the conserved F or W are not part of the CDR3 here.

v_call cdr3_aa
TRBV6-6 ASNSINYGYT
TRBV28 ASSLDTGPNRH
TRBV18 ASSLQEQNAEAF
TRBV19 ASSMTGGWGEAF
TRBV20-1 SASPYDRGFDTEAF
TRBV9 ASSPRSTPGTGELF
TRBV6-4 ASVFGPGNTIY
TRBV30 ARRTSGTHNEQF
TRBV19 ASSIGSGSYNEQF
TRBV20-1 SARDSPGYT
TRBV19 ASSPGQGRSNEQF
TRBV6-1 ASSEESGRSTDTQY
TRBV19 ASSLRQGEAYT
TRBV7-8 ASSLREPRSNQPQH
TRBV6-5 ASSPTRSYNEQF
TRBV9 ASSVGTSPQETQY
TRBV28 ASSLGGANYGYT
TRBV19 ASSTGQGNYGYT
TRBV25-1 ASSARLAGGPTDTQY
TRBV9 ASSVAGTGSGEQY
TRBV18 ASSPGLDEKLF
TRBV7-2 ASSTASSGNYEQY
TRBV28 ASNSLGSTDNEQF
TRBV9 ASSVGTTSSYNEQF
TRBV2 ASSGGTGGLTQY
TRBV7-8 ASSLGRGTTGELF
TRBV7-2 ASSLGRVVEQF
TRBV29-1 SSRGGTASTDTQY
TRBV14 ASSQYLLNRNTEAF
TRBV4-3 ASSRVYTGLGYNEQF
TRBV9 ASSVDRVAGNTIY
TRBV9 ASSPSSMGTDTQY
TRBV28 ASTVDAGAHEQY
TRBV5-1 ASSPGVDTQY
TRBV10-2 ASRSGEWSDTQY
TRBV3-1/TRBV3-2 ASSQAPSSYNEQF
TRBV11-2 ASSGSLQGGYDNEQF
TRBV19 ASSWAHRGETQY
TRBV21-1 ASSKGSGGSGNTIY
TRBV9 ASSGGGIALNTIY
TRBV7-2 ASSLELAGPGELF